This passage covers 19 T cell receptor beta chains from one sample sequenced in a study of cytomegalovirus exposure and HLA in healthy donors. Both 60 Vbeta primers and 13 Jbeta primers went into the PCR. The protocol was immunoSEQ multiplex PCR, while the TCRdb copy is restricted to in-frame clones and leaves out a portion. The repertoire holds around 130,000 clones, 73% seen once, with less than 2.5% in the top ten. The sequenced sample consisted of PBMCs. The source of these receptors is a middle-aged woman in good health and CMV-seropositive.

CDR3 DNA sequence: TGTGCCAGCAAAGCCTCAACGGCCAGGGGGCGGAGAGGGGCCAACGTCCTGACTTTC. Translating gives CASKASTARGRRGANVLTF. The gene calls are TRBV14 and TRBJ2-6; 8 bases line up with TRBD1. CDR1 and CDR2 from the germline V gene are SGHDN and FVKESK. The CDR3 has 19 amino acids. Losses at the gene ends were 7 bases for V and 4 bases for J; bases not matched to a gene: 18.

The V call is TRBV11-1, the J call TRBJ2-6; D gene ambiguous. The CDR3 is made up of 16 amino acids. The germline CDR1 and CDR2 sequences are SGHAT and FQDESV (reference sequence). V dropped 2 bases and J dropped 2 bases, with 10 bases sitting between them. For the CDR3, the DNA is TGTGCCAGCAGCTTAAGTCGTTCGGCTGGGGCCAACGTCCTGACTTTC. It is translated as CASSLSRSAGANVLTF.

The J gene is TRBJ2-7, the V gene TRBV28, with D possibly being TRBD2 (5 bases). This CDR3 region has 16 residues. The germline CDR1 and CDR2 sequences are MDHEN and SYDVKM. The V end was cut by 5 bases, the J end by 6 bases, with 23 bases between. The chain's CDR3 is CASSHPEGWRRREQYF. CDR3 nucleotide sequence: TGTGCCAGCAGTCATCCCGAGGGTTGGCGCCGGCGCGAGCAGTACTTC.

J is TRBJ2-7 and V is TRBV5-1, with a weak D call TRBD1 (7 bases). V shed 0 bases and J shed 4 bases, with 11 bases lying between them. The CDR3 loop spans 14 amino acids. Germline V gives CDR1 SGHRS, CDR2 YFSETQ. The CDR3 here is CASSLVPGGYEQYF. For the CDR3, the DNA is TGCGCCAGCAGCTTGGTCCCAGGGGGGTACGAGCAGTACTTC.

The chain carries TRBV5-5 and TRBJ1-4, with a weak D call TRBD1 (5 bases). V lost 4 bases, J lost 6 bases, and 16 bases lay in between. The CDR3 runs 15 residues. Germline V gene lookup returns CDR1 SGHKS and CDR2 YYEKEE (reference sequence). The CDR3 sequence is CASSPEVRADEKLFF. The CDR3 region has the DNA TGTGCCAGCAGCCCCGAGGTCAGGGCGGATGAAAAACTGTTTTTT.

As for this clone: This likely comes from a read error, as the CDR3 has no conserved phenylalanine or tryptophan at its end. The chain links TRBV4-2 to TRBJ1-2, with no clear D. V shed 0 bases and J shed 4 bases, with 9 bases lying between them. The CDR3 length is 14 residues. Germline V gene data show CDR1 as LGHNA and CDR2 as YNFKEQ. CDR3 in amino acids: CASSQDDRLYGYTL. Here the CDR3 DNA reads TGTGCCAGCAGCCAAGATGACCGACTCTATGGCTACACCCTC.

This rearrangement joins TRBV10-3 to TRBJ1-1; D perhaps matches TRBD1 (6 bases). The CDR3 sequence is 13 residues long. Germline V gene data show CDR1 as ENHRY and CDR2 as SYGVKD. V was clipped by 4 bases and J by 7 bases, with 13 bases between them. The CDR3 bases are TGTGCCATCAGTGGCGTGGACAGTCATGAAGCTTTCTTT. Translated, it gives CAISGVDSHEAFF.

The rearrangement links TRBV28 to TRBJ1-3; weak D call: TRBD1 (6 bases). The V gene lost 6 bases and the J gene lost 0 bases, with 12 bases spanning the gap. The CDR3 sequence is 15 residues long. Germline-derived CDR1 and CDR2 are MDHEN and SYDVKM. This CDR3 is CASSKGGYSGNTIYF. The CDR3 bases are TGTGCCAGCAGCAAAGGGGGTTACTCTGGAAACACCATATATTTT.

The chain carries TRBV6-4 and TRBJ1-1; TRBD1 matches 7 bases. Germline V lookup: CDR1 MRHNA, CDR2 SNTAGT. V lost 9 bases, J lost 2 bases, and 9 bases stayed unmatched. The CDR3 sequence is 14 residues long. CDR3 coding DNA: TGTGCCAGACCCGACAGGGCTTTAAACACTGAAGCTTTCTTT. This encodes CARPDRALNTEAFF.

The chain combines TRBV30 with TRBJ2-1, with D unresolved. The germline CDR1 and CDR2 sequences are GTSNPN and SVGIG (reference sequence). V was cut by 5 bases and J by 10 bases, with 9 bases left in between. The CDR3 is 10 residues long. CDR3 sequence: CAWGVWEQFF. The CDR3, as DNA: TGTGCCTGGGGAGTTTGGGAGCAGTTCTTC.

V and J are TRBV4-2 and TRBJ2-1; 14 bases map to TRBD2. V lost 0 bases and J lost 0; bases outside the gene matches: 1. From germline, CDR1 is LGHNA and CDR2 YNFKEQ. The CDR3 is 18 residues long. CDR3 region: CASSQETSGGVSYNEQFF. In nucleotides, the CDR3 is TGTGCCAGCAGCCAAGAGACTAGCGGGGGGGTCTCCTACAATGAGCAGTTCTTC.

V and J are TRBV28 and TRBJ1-2; unclear D gene. V was clipped by 6 bases and J by 0 bases, with 17 bases between them. There are 16 residues in the CDR3. The germline V gene has CDR1 MDHEN and CDR2 SYDVKM. The CDR3 loop is CASSLTGTGSNYGYTF. The CDR3 DNA is TGTGCCAGCAGCTTAACTGGAACGGGTTCTAACTATGGCTACACCTTC.

The V call is TRBV5-1, the J call TRBJ1-2, with 7 bases identical to TRBD1. CDR3 length equals 15 residues. Germline CDR1 and CDR2: SGHRS and YFSETQ. The trim removed 2 bases at V and 4 bases at J, leaving 8 bases unmatched. CDR3 nucleotide sequence: TGCGCCAGCAGCTTATACAGGGGATGGGTCTATGGCTACACCTTC. This gives the protein CASSLYRGWVYGYTF.

This chain joins TRBV19 and TRBJ2-5, with 7 bases fitting TRBD1. Per germline, CDR1 LNHDA and CDR2 SQIVND (reference sequence). There are 15 residues in the CDR3. V shed 5 bases and J 5 bases; nucleotides not matched to a gene: 11. CDR3: CASSPRQGIWETQYF. In DNA, the CDR3 is TGTGCCAGTAGTCCGCGACAGGGTATTTGGGAGACCCAGTACTTC.

This chain uses TRBV7-9 with TRBJ2-5; 8 positions agree with TRBD1. The J call could be wrong; TRBJ2-7 is a better fit for the DNA end. CDR3 length equals 14 residues. Germline CDR1 and CDR2: SEHNR and FQNEAQ (reference sequence). CDR3 bases: TGTGCCAGCAGCCGAACAGGGGGCTCCTACGAGCAGTACTTC. Amino acids: CASSRTGGSYEQYF.

The V call is TRBV25-1, the J call TRBJ1-5; 8 nucleotides align to TRBD1. Germline CDR1 reads MGHDK; CDR2 reads SYGVNS. The CDR3 consists of 15 residues. With V trimmed by 4 bases and J by 2 bases, 4 bases remained unmatched. CDR3 residues: CASSGTGKGNQPQHF. For the CDR3, the DNA is TGTGCCAGCAGTGGGACAGGGAAGGGCAATCAGCCCCAGCATTTT.

The chain uses TRBV9 and TRBJ2-2, with TRBD1 identical over 8 bases. CDR1 is SGDLS and CDR2 is YYNGEE in the germline V gene. This CDR3 is 16 amino acids long. Germline trimming cut 2 bases from V and 3 bases from J; bases unmatched to any gene: 6. The CDR3 DNA reads as TGTGCCAGCAGCGTTAATTCCAGGGGGCACACCGGGGAGCTGTTTTTT. It codes for CASSVNSRGHTGELFF. The entire variable domain, with the rest obtained from reference TRBV9 and TRBJ2-2, is as follows: DSGVTQTPKHLITATGQRVTLRCSPRSGDLSVYWYQQSLDQGLQFLIQYYNGEERAKGNILERFSAQQFPDLHSELNLSSLELGDSALYFCASSVNSRGHTGELFFGEGSRLTVL.

This clone has just one count. The chain couples TRBV19 to TRBJ1-1; D remains ambiguous. V was trimmed by 3 bases and J by 0 bases, leaving 11 bases between them. The germline V gene has CDR1 LNHDA and CDR2 SQIVND (reference sequence). The CDR3 spans 15 residues. CDR3 sequence (DNA): TGTGCCAGTAGTATCCAGCCGGAGGTGAACACTGAAGCTTTCTTT. Protein sequence: CASSIQPEVNTEAFF.

The CDR3 bases are TGTGCCAGCAAGCCGGGACAGCTCAATCAGCCCCAGCATTTT. Amino acids: CASKPGQLNQPQHF. The V gene is TRBV28, the J gene TRBJ1-5; TRBD1 matches 7 bases. The CDR3 extends over 14 amino acids. Germline-derived CDR1 and CDR2 are MDHEN and SYDVKM. With 7 bases clipped from V and 3 bases from J, the junction kept 6 bases outside the gene matches. Complete variable domain (other parts from reference TRBV28 and TRBJ1-5): DVKVTQSSRYLVKRTGEKVFLECVQDMDHENMFWYRQDPGLGLRLIYFSYDVKMKEKGDIPEGYSVSREKKERFSLILESASTNQTSMYLCASKPGQLNQPQHFGDGTRLSIL.